This T cell receptor beta chain was documented in a study of T-cell memory formation after mild COVID-19. Study context: TCR clusters were largely donor specific. Study observations and caveats: CD8+ contracting clones occupied EMRA, while CD4+ ones occupied mainly CM and EM. A balance of CD4 and CD8 characterized clones contracting day 15 to 85, whereas later expanders leaned CD4+.

V lost 0 bases and J lost 10; bases outside the gene matches: 7. The CDR3 length is 14 residues. Per the germline V gene, CDR1 is MGHRA and CDR2 is YSYEKL. The 5'RACE method, run with constant-segment primers, produced TCR alpha and TCR beta cDNA libraries (carrying sample barcodes and UMIs). TCRdb independently ran MiXCR on the 5' RACE reads; one entry per CDR3 protein. The data contain 350,000 or so distinct CDR3 sequences, around 21% of them singletons. This clonotype was observed a handful of times. Its antigen remains unidentified. Sequences were obtained from PBMCs or a T cell subset sorted from them (not recorded which). The sequence came from an adult woman who had mild COVID-19 (a few samples of this study predate the infection). Cell type and time point are not known. The chain has TRBV4-1 and TRBJ2-5; TRBD2 agrees at 8 bases. CDR3 nucleotide sequence: TGCGCCAGCAGCCAAGATCGACTAGCGAGGGGCCAGTACTTC. It yields the protein CASSQDRLARGQYF.